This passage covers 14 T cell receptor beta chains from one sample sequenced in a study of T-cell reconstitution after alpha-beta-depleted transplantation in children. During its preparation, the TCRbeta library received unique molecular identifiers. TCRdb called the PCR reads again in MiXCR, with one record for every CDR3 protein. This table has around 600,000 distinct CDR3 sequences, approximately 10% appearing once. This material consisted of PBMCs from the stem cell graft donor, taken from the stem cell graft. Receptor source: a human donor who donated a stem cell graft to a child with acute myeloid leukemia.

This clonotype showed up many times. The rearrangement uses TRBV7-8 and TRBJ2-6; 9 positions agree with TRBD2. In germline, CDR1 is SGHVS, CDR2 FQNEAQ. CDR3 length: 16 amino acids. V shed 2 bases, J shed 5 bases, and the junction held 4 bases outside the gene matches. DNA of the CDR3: TGTGCCAGCAGCTTACGACTAGCGGTCTGGGCCAACGTCCTGACTTTC. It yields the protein CASSLRLAVWANVLTF.

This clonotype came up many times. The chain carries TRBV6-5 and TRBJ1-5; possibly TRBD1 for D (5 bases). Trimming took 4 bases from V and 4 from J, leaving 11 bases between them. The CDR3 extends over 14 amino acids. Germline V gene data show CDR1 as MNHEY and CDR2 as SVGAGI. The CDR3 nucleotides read TGTGCCAGCAGTTTCTGGGGGGATAATCAGCCCCAGCATTTT. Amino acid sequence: CASSFWGDNQPQHF.

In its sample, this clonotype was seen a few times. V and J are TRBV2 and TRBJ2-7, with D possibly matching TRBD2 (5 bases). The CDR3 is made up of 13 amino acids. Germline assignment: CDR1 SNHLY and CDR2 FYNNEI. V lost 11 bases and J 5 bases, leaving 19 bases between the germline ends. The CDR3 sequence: CAASEGLWDEQYF. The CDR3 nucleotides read TGTGCCGCCTCCGAAGGACTTTGGGACGAGCAGTACTTC. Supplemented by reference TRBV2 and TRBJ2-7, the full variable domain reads EPEVTQTPSHQVTQMGQEVILRCVPISNHLYFYWYRQILGQKVEFLVSFYNNEISEKSEIFDDQFSVERPDGSNFTLKIRSTKLEDSAMYFCAASEGLWDEQYFGPGTRLTVT.

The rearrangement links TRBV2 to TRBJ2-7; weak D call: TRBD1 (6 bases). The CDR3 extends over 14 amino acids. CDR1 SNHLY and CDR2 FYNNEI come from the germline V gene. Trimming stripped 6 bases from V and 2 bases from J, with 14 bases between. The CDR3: CASSKITGTYEQYF. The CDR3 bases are TGTGCCAGCAGCAAAATCACAGGGACCTACGAGCAGTACTTC.

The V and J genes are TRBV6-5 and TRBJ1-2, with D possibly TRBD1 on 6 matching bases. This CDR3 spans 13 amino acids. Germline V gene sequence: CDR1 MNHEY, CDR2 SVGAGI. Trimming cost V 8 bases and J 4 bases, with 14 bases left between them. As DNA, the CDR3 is TGTGCCAGCGGGGGACAAGGTGTCTATGGCTACACCTTC. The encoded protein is CASGGQGVYGYTF.

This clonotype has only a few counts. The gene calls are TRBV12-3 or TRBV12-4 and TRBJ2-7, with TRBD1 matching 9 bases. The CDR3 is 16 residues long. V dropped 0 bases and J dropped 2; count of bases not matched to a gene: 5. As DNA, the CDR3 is TGTGCCAGCAGTTTAGCGGGACAGGGAAACGCCTACGAGCAGTACTTC. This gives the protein CASSLAGQGNAYEQYF.

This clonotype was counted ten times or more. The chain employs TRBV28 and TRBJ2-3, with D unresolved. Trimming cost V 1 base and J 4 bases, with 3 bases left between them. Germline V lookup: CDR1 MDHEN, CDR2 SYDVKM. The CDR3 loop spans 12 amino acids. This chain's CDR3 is CASSLFADTQYF. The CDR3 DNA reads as TGTGCCAGCAGTTTATTTGCAGATACGCAGTATTTT.

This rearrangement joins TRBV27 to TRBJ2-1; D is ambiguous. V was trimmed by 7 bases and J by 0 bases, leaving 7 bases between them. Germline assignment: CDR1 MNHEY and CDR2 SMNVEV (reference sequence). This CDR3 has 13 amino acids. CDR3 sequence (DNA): TGTGCCAGCACCACTTACTCCTACAATGAGCAGTTCTTC. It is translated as CASTTYSYNEQFF.

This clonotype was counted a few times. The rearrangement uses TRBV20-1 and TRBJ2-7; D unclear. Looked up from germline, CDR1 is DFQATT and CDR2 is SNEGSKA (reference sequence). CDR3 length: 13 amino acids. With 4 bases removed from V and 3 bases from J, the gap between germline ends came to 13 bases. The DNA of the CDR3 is TGCAGTGCTAAGCCTAGGGTTCTCTACGAGCAGTACTTC. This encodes CSAKPRVLYEQYF.

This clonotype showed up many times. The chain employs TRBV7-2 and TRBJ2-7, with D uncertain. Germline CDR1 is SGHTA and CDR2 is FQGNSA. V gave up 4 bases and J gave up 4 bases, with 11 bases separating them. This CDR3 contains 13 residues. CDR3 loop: CASSSSPAYEQYF. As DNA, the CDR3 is TGTGCCAGCAGCTCTTCCCCGGCGTACGAGCAGTACTTC.

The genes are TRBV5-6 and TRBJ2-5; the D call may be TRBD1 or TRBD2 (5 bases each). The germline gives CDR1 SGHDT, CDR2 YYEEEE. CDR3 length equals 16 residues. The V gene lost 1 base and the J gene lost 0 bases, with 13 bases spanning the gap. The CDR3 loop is CASSLILGRNQETQYF. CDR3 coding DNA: TGTGCCAGCAGCTTGATACTGGGACGGAACCAAGAGACCCAGTACTTC.

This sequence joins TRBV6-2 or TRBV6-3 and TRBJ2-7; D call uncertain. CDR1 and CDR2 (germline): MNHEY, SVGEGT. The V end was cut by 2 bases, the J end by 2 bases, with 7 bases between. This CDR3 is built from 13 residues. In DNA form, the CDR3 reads TGTGCCAGCAGTTACACCTCCCCCTACGAGCAGTACTTC. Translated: CASSYTSPYEQYF.

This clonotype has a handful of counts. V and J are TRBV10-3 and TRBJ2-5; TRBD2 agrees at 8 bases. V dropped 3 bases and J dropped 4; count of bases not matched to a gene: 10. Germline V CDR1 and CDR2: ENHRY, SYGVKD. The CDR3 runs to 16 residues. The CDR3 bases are TGTGCCATCAGTGACTCCTTGGCGGGAGGAGGAGAGACCCAGTACTTC. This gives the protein CAISDSLAGGGETQYF.

CDR3 residues: CAISGRQGSTEAFF. The DNA for the CDR3 is TGTGCCATCAGTGGTCGTCAGGGATCCACTGAAGCTTTCTTT. The chain employs TRBV10-3 and TRBJ1-1; D perhaps matches TRBD1 (5 bases). The V gene's germline CDR1 is ENHRY and CDR2 SYGVKD. The V end lost 4 bases, the J end lost 4 bases, and 13 bases lay between the germline ends. CDR3 length: 14 residues.